These 19 T cell receptor beta chains originate from one sample sequenced in a study of T cells in localized non-small cell lung cancer. Clones were sequenced by immunoSEQ multiplex PCR, and TCRdb holds only the in-frame ones, with some missing. The sample includes tens of thousands of clones, 86% seen only once; the top ten take 18%. The source was peripheral blood, collected before any cancer treatment. The receptor source for this set is a male donor older than 55 with stage III squamous cell lung carcinoma.

This chain joins TRBV19 and TRBJ1-2; 9 bases fit TRBD1. Germline V CDR1 and CDR2: LNHDA, SQIVND (reference sequence). Trimming took 4 bases from V and 3 from J; bases not matched to a gene: 9. The CDR3 is made up of 16 amino acids. In DNA form, the CDR3 reads TGTGCCAGTAGTACGACCTTACAGGGGGCGGACTATGGCTACACCTTC. Translated: CASSTTLQGADYGYTF.

The CDR3 loop reads CASSRGEVGNQPQHF. CDR3 sequence (DNA): TGTGCCAGTAGTAGGGGGGAGGTTGGCAATCAGCCCCAGCATTTT. This sequence joins TRBV19 and TRBJ1-5; D is possibly TRBD1 (5 bases). This CDR3 is 15 amino acids long. Germline V gene sequence: CDR1 LNHDA, CDR2 SQIVND (reference sequence). V lost 4 bases to trimming and J lost 2 bases, with 12 bases between them. Supplemented by reference TRBV19 and TRBJ1-5, the full variable domain reads DGGITQSPKYLFRKEGQNVTLSCEQNLNHDAMYWYRQDPGQGLRLIYYSQIVNDFQKGDIAEGYSVSREKKESFPLTVTSAQKNPTAFYLCASSRGEVGNQPQHFGDGTRLSIL.

A remark on this clone: One end of the junction fails to match germline, which may point to a read error. V usage is TRBV5-4 and J usage is TRBJ1-2; no clear D gene. CDR1 is SGHNT, CDR2 YYREEE, per germline (reference sequence). The length of the CDR3 is 15 residues. The CDR3 nucleotides read TGCGCCAGCAGCCCGGGGAGTAATTATAACTATGGCTACACCTTC. Its protein product is CASSPGSNYNYGYTF.

V and J are TRBV6-5 and TRBJ1-4; D call uncertain. Germline CDR1 MNHEY, CDR2 SVGAGI. V lost 7 bases to trimming and J lost 4 bases, with 10 bases between them. The CDR3 is 13 amino acids. CDR3 protein: CASTSPSNEKLFF. CDR3 bases: TGTGCCAGCACCTCCCCCAGTAATGAAAAACTGTTTTTT.

This rearrangement joins TRBV9 to TRBJ2-1, with D unclear. The CDR3 is 12 amino acids. Germline CDR1 is SGDLS and CDR2 is YYNGEE. Trimming took 4 bases from V and 12 from J, leaving 14 bases between them. The CDR3 nucleotides are TGTGCCAGCAGCCCCCCGAACTACAGGCAGTTCTTC. Encoded protein: CASSPPNYRQFF.

The chain combines TRBV19 with TRBJ2-2; TRBD1 aligns across 7 bases. The CDR3 runs to 14 residues. V lost 8 bases and J lost 5; bases outside the gene matches: 8. Germline V lookup: CDR1 LNHDA, CDR2 SQIVND (reference sequence). CDR3 region: CASQEQGRTGELFF. In nucleotides, the CDR3 is TGTGCCAGTCAGGAACAGGGGCGTACCGGGGAGCTGTTTTTT.

Only a few counts were recorded for this clone. The V gene is TRBV14, the J gene TRBJ2-7; no definite D call. Germline lookup yields CDR1 SGHDN and CDR2 FVKESK. Trimming took 5 bases from V and 7 from J, leaving 24 bases between them. The CDR3 loop spans 16 amino acids. The CDR3 sequence is CASSSQRSFFREEQYF. The CDR3 DNA sequence: TGTGCCAGCAGCTCGCAAAGGTCCTTTTTTAGGGAAGAGCAGTACTTC.

The chain links TRBV6-6 to TRBJ2-5, with 10 bases identical to TRBD1. The V and J ends lost 7 bases and 6 bases, in that order; junction bases with no gene match: 5. The CDR3 is 13 amino acids. The germline V gene has CDR1 MNHNY and CDR2 SVGAGI (reference sequence). Here the CDR3 reads CASIMDRGKTQYF. In DNA, the CDR3 is TGTGCCAGCATAATGGACAGGGGGAAGACCCAGTACTTC.

This rearrangement joins TRBV7-8 to TRBJ1-6, with 8 bases aligning to TRBD1. Trimming removed 5 bases from V and 9 bases from J; junction bases left unmatched: 9. This CDR3 has 15 residues. Germline assignment: CDR1 SGHVS and CDR2 FQNEAQ. The CDR3 region is CASSADRGFSSPLHF. In DNA form, the CDR3 reads TGTGCCAGCAGCGCCGACAGGGGCTTTAGTTCACCCCTCCACTTT.

The chain is built from TRBV5-1 and TRBJ1-1, with 10 bases aligning to TRBD1. Trimming cost V 0 bases and J 4 bases; bases outside gene matches: 6. CDR1 is SGHRS and CDR2 is YFSETQ in the germline V gene. This CDR3 contains 16 residues. CDR3 region: CASSLDRTGGSTEAFF. The DNA of the CDR3 is TGCGCCAGCAGCTTGGATAGGACAGGGGGGAGCACTGAAGCTTTCTTT.

The chain carries TRBV5-1 and TRBJ1-5, with 7 bases fitting TRBD1. V shed 4 bases, J shed 7 bases, and the junction held 5 bases outside the gene matches. The CDR3 totals 13 residues. Germline V CDR1 and CDR2: SGHRS, YFSETQ. In DNA form, the CDR3 reads TGCGCCAGCAGCCGGACAGGTTGGCAGCCCCAGCATTTT. Amino acids: CASSRTGWQPQHF.

The CDR3: CASSIKSARLNTEAFF. The CDR3 nucleotides are TGTGCCAGTAGTATCAAAAGTGCCCGCTTGAACACTGAAGCTTTCTTT. The chain recombines TRBV19 with TRBJ1-1; the D is unclear. Germline assignment: CDR1 LNHDA and CDR2 SQIVND (reference sequence). V lost 3 bases and J 0 bases, leaving 14 bases between the germline ends. The CDR3 is 16 amino acids. Filled out from reference TRBV19 and TRBJ1-1, the complete variable domain reads DGGITQSPKYLFRKEGQNVTLSCEQNLNHDAMYWYRQDPGQGLRLIYYSQIVNDFQKGDIAEGYSVSREKKESFPLTVTSAQKNPTAFYLCASSIKSARLNTEAFFGQGTRLTVV.

CDR3 bases: TGTGCCAGCAGGTCGGGACAGGGGGGGGAGCAGTACTTC. This translates into CASRSGQGGEQYF. The chain has TRBV28 and TRBJ2-7, with 11 bases that match TRBD1. The CDR3 loop spans 13 amino acids. Germline CDR1 MDHEN, CDR2 SYDVKM. V shed 6 bases and J 7 bases; nucleotides not matched to a gene: 5.

The chain is built from TRBV5-1 and TRBJ1-2, with D hard to call. The CDR3 loop spans 16 amino acids. The V gene's germline CDR1 is SGHRS and CDR2 YFSETQ. Trimming pared 1 base from V and 6 bases from J, leaving 19 bases between. The CDR3 region has the DNA TGCGCCAGCAGCTTGCGACTTGGTTGGGTTTCGGATGGCTACACCTTC. It translates to CASSLRLGWVSDGYTF.

The J gene is TRBJ2-1, the V gene TRBV21-1. TRBV21-1 corresponds to a pseudogene. The CDR3 has 15 amino acids. The CDR3, as DNA: TGTGCCAGCAGCAAAGCGCTGTATAGGGAAGGTGAGCAGTTCTTC. This encodes CASSKALYREGEQFF.

The chain couples TRBV4-2 to TRBJ2-1; D is possibly TRBD2 (6 bases). This CDR3 region has 14 residues. Germline V gene lookup returns CDR1 LGHNA and CDR2 YNFKEQ. V lost 2 bases and J 5 bases, leaving 10 bases between the germline ends. The CDR3 reads CASSQRGRDNEQFF. The CDR3 coding sequence is TGTGCCAGCAGCCAACGGGGGAGAGACAATGAGCAGTTCTTC.

This chain links TRBV27 with TRBJ1-4; D is undetermined. CDR1 and CDR2 (germline): MNHEY, SMNVEV (reference sequence). Deletions cut 8 bases from V and 4 bases from J, with 14 bases between. This CDR3 contains 14 residues. The CDR3, as DNA: TGTGCCAGCCGCCCTCAGATTTTTAATGAAAAACTGTTTTTT. It encodes CASRPQIFNEKLFF.

The chain combines TRBV19 with TRBJ2-4; the D is unclear. Germline CDR1 LNHDA, CDR2 SQIVND (reference sequence). The CDR3 is 12 amino acids. Deletions cut 3 bases from V and 6 bases from J, with 6 bases between. The CDR3 DNA reads as TGTGCCAGTAGTATGAAGAGAAACATTCAGTACTTC. Translated, it gives CASSMKRNIQYF.

CDR3 loop: CASSQDNPGYTSHEKLFF. CDR3 in DNA: TGCGCCAGCAGCCAAGATAATCCGGGATATACATCCCATGAAAAACTGTTTTTT. The chain employs TRBV4-1 and TRBJ1-4; D uncertain. The V end was cut by 0 bases, the J end by 6 bases, with 20 bases between. Germline assignment: CDR1 MGHRA and CDR2 YSYEKL. This CDR3 has 18 residues.